Listed below are T cell receptor beta chains from one sample, sequenced in a study of technical replicates of blood from a handful of donors. Assay used: immunoSEQ multiplex PCR; TCRdb lists only in-frame clones, some missing. The table records fewer than 100,000 clones, about nine tenths of them present only once. Sequencing was performed on T cells isolated from PBMCs. The receptors originated from a human donor in good health. The CDR3 runs from the conserved cysteine through the conserved F or W. D genes are given only for firm matches. Size values are once, few and many counts, or a class for expanded clones, and some rows have none.

clone_size	j_call	v_call	d_call	cdr3_aa	cdr3_nt
once	TRBJ2-1	TRBV19	TRBD2	CASSPLGSGRRGNEQFF	TGTGCCAGTAGTCCCCTTGGTAGCGGGAGGCGTGGGAATGAGCAGTTCTTC
NA	TRBJ2-3	TRBV4-1	NA	CASSQVPGDFNADTQYF	TGCGCCAGCAGCCAAGTACCGGGGGATTTCAACGCAGATACGCAGTATTTT
once	TRBJ2-1	TRBV19	TRBD2	CASSIELGVTSVNNEQFF	TGTGCCAGTAGTATAGAACTTGGGGTGACTAGCGTTAACAATGAGCAGTTCTTC
NA	TRBJ2-7	TRBV4-1	NA	CASSQALFSSYEQYF	TGCGCCAGCAGCCAAGCACTGTTTAGCTCCTACGAGCAGTACTTC
NA	TRBJ2-1	TRBV19	TRBD1	CASSSRDRYNEQFF	TGTGCCAGTAGTTCCCGGGACAGATACAATGAGCAGTTCTTC
NA	TRBJ2-7	TRBV27	NA	CASSPLGRDYEQYF	TGTGCCAGCAGTCCGCTGGGCCGGGACTACGAGCAGTACTTC
NA	TRBJ2-5	TRBV28	NA	CASSRRAGDQETQYF	TGTGCCAGCAGCAGGAGGGCCGGAGATCAAGAGACCCAGTACTTC
NA	TRBJ1-1	TRBV5-3	TRBD1	CARSDQGANTEAFF	TGTGCCAGAAGTGACCAGGGGGCGAACACTGAAGCTTTCTTT
NA	TRBJ2-2	TRBV7-9	NA	CASSLPGELFF	TGTGCCAGCAGCTTACCAGGGGAGCTGTTTTTT
once	TRBJ1-3	TRBV7-9	NA	CASSAQEGGNTIYF	TGTGCCAGCAGCGCCCAAGAGGGCGGCAACACCATATATTTT
NA	TRBJ1-5	TRBV21-1	NA	CASIREGQADQPQHF	TGTGCCAGCATCAGGGAGGGACAGGCCGATCAGCCCCAGCATTTT
NA	TRBJ2-3	TRBV28	NA	CASSLGRDGDSSTDTQYF	TGTGCCAGCAGTTTAGGGCGGGACGGTGACTCTAGCACAGATACGCAGTATTTT
NA	TRBJ1-3	TRBV4-1	NA	CASSQDGGISGNTIYF	TGCGCCAGCAGCCAAGATGGGGGGATCTCTGGAAACACCATATATTTT
NA	TRBJ1-3	TRBV6-5	NA	CASTTGTGNTIYF	TGTGCCAGCACCACAGGGACTGGAAACACCATATATTTT
NA	TRBJ2-5	TRBV29-1	TRBD1	CSVREGTGYF	TGCAGCGTTCGGGAAGGGACAGGTTACTTC
NA	TRBJ1-6	TRBV9	TRBD1	CASSLTGVSSPLHF	TGTGCCAGCAGTTTGACAGGGGTCTCTTCACCCCTCCACTTT
NA	TRBJ2-1	TRBV2	NA	CASSDVDEQFF	TGTGCCAGCAGTGACGTCGATGAGCAGTTCTTC
NA	TRBJ2-1	TRBV5-6	NA	CASSILLEQFF	TGTGCCAGCAGCATTCTTCTTGAGCAGTTCTTC
NA	TRBJ1-5	TRBV29-1	TRBD1	CSARQGGNQPQHF	TGCAGCGCACGACAGGGAGGCAATCAGCCCCAGCATTTT
NA	TRBJ2-7	TRBV28	NA	CASRSGFHEQYF	TGTGCCAGCAGAAGCGGCTTCCACGAGCAGTACTTC
few	TRBJ1-1	TRBV4-1	TRBD1	CASSQAGTGEAFF	TGCGCCAGCAGCCAGGCCGGGACAGGTGAAGCTTTCTTT
NA	TRBJ1-4	TRBV5-6	NA	CASREGGSPFGKLFF	TGTGCCAGCAGAGAGGGAGGGAGTCCCTTCGGAAAACTGTTTTTT
NA	TRBJ2-1	TRBV4-2	TRBD2	CASSQDGRLAGSQPYNEQFF	TGTGCCAGCAGCCAAGACGGTCGGCTAGCGGGATCCCAACCTTACAATGAGCAGTTCTTC
once	TRBJ2-7	TRBV27	NA	CASSLQGSFYEQYF	TGTGCCAGCAGTTTACAGGGATCTTTCTACGAGCAGTACTTC